This TCR beta chain was captured by sequencing in a study of long-term antiretroviral therapy in people with HIV. Study-level points and caveats: Once patients were on ART, diversity went higher but still fell short of transplant donor controls.

V lost 4 bases and J 0 bases, leaving 19 bases between the germline ends. The CDR3 has 18 amino acids. The germline CDR1 and CDR2 sequences are SGHTA and FQGNSA. Runs used v3.0 of the immunoSEQ assay and were done at survey level. Sequenced by immunoSEQ multiplex PCR; TCRdb stores in-frame clones only, minus some. The sample has almost 30,000 clones, 93% seen once; the top ten hold around 6%. As concerns this clone: Its antigen is unidentified.

Here the sequenced sample was unsorted PBMCs, taken around 6.3 years after starting antiretroviral therapy. This clonotype was obtained from a woman aged 40 to 55 with HIV. V is TRBV7-2 and J is TRBJ2-1, with D tentatively TRBD2 (5 bases). CDR3 amino acids: CASSSTAWTYNSYNEQFF. The CDR3 DNA reads TGTGCCAGCAGCTCTACTGCCTGGACTTACAACTCCTACAATGAGCAGTTCTTC. The variable domain in full, with the rest retrieved from reference TRBV7-2 and TRBJ2-1, is GAGVSQSPSNKVTEKGKDVELRCDPISGHTALYWYRQSLGQGLEFLIYFQGNSAPDKSGLPSDRFSAERTGGSVSTLTIQRTQQEDSAVYLCASSSTAWTYNSYNEQFFGPGTRLTVL.